A single sample is the source of the 21 T cell receptor beta chains below, sequenced in a study of lymphopenia after photon versus proton radiotherapy. Produced via immunoSEQ multiplex PCR; TCRdb's table is partial and in-frame only. The sample has 75,000 or so clones, 83% seen once. This sample comprised peripheral blood, obtained from a patient treated with proton-based radiotherapy. These receptor sequences come from a man aged 55 to 70 with pancreatic cancer.

The chain employs TRBV11-3 and TRBJ2-2; D call uncertain. The CDR3 runs to 14 residues. Trimming took 4 bases from V and 7 from J, leaving 13 bases between them. CDR1 SGHNT and CDR2 YENEEA come from the germline V gene. CDR3 DNA: TGTGCCAGCAGCTCCGCTAGAAGGGTCGGGGAGCTGTTTTTT. Translating gives CASSSARRVGELFF.

The chain employs TRBV6-6 and TRBJ2-7, with a possible D match to TRBD1 (7 bases). The CDR3 has 15 amino acids. Trimming stripped 5 bases from V and 5 bases from J, with 19 bases between. CDR1 and CDR2 (germline): MNHNY, SVGAGI (reference sequence). The CDR3 region is CASSPFTQGGDEQYF. DNA for the CDR3: TGTGCCAGCAGTCCCTTTACCCAGGGGGGTGACGAGCAGTACTTC.

This chain links TRBV6-6 with TRBJ2-5; maybe TRBD2 (5 bases). The CDR3 is made up of 15 amino acids. Trimming shortened V by 0 bases and J by 4 bases, and 12 bases separated the two germline ends. Germline CDR1 is MNHNY and CDR2 is SVGAGI (reference sequence). For the CDR3, the DNA is TGTGCCAGCAGTTACTCTGCGGCCAGCGGAGAGACCCAGTACTTC. Translation: CASSYSAASGETQYF.

This clone appeared a single time. The genes are TRBV9 and TRBJ2-1, with 7 positions matching TRBD2. After removal of 4 bases from V and 0 bases from J, the junction contained 10 bases not matched to a gene. Per germline, CDR1 SGDLS and CDR2 YYNGEE. This CDR3 has 17 amino acids. The CDR3 DNA follows: TGTGCCAGCAGCCCCGGGACTACTATGAGCTCCTACAATGAGCAGTTCTTC. Translating it yields CASSPGTTMSSYNEQFF.

The V gene is TRBV5-5, the J gene TRBJ1-2; perhaps TRBD1 as D (5 bases). There are 13 residues in the CDR3. Germline-derived CDR1 and CDR2 are SGHKS and YYEKEE (reference sequence). The ends were cut back, 3 bases at V and 10 bases at J, with 16 bases in the middle. CDR3 bases: TGTGCCAGCAGCTCCCAGTCCGGGGCGAACTACACCTTC. Its protein is CASSSQSGANYTF.

The chain combines TRBV30 with TRBJ2-7; perhaps TRBD1 as D (5 bases). This CDR3 region has 13 residues. Germline CDR1 is GTSNPN and CDR2 is SVGIG (reference sequence). The germline V and J ends were trimmed by 1 base and 4 bases, with 11 bases remaining between them. CDR3 coding DNA: TGTGCCTGGAGTGGGAAGGGGAAATACGAGCAGTACTTC. Amino acid sequence: CAWSGKGKYEQYF.

In DNA form, the CDR3 reads TGTGCCAGCACCACAGGACAGGGTTGGCGGAACATTCAGTACTTC. Translated, it gives CASTTGQGWRNIQYF. The chain is built from TRBV6-6 and TRBJ2-4; 8 nucleotides agree with TRBD1. Germline CDR1 MNHNY, CDR2 SVGAGI (reference sequence). The CDR3 has 15 residues. The ends lost 7 bases at V and 7 bases at J; junction bases unmatched: 12.

V gene TRBV30 combines with J gene TRBJ1-1, with D possibly matching TRBD1 (6 bases). Trimming removed 4 bases at V and 10 bases at J, with 13 bases between. Germline loops: CDR1 GTSNPN, CDR2 SVGIG (reference sequence). This CDR3 region has 11 residues. The CDR3 bases are TGTGCCTGGACCCCGGACAGTGGAGCTTTCTTT. As protein: CAWTPDSGAFF.

The V call is TRBV4-3, the J call TRBJ1-1; a possible D gene is TRBD1 (5 bases). The CDR3 is 14 residues long. The germline V and J ends were trimmed by 4 bases and 0 bases, with 9 bases remaining between them. Germline V gives CDR1 LGHNA, CDR2 YSLEER. The CDR3 sequence: CASSPGRMNTEAFF. The CDR3 DNA is TGCGCCAGCAGCCCAGGGAGAATGAACACTGAAGCTTTCTTT.

The chain joins TRBV29-1 to TRBJ2-5; D is unresolved. Germline V CDR1 and CDR2: SQVTM, ANQGSEA. The CDR3 sequence is 13 residues long. V was shortened by 1 base and J by 5 bases, with 11 bases between the two germline ends. CDR3 coding DNA: TGCAGCGTTGAAGTAACGGTGCAGGAGACCCAGTACTTC. Amino acids: CSVEVTVQETQYF.

The chain combines TRBV9 with TRBJ1-3, with 9 positions matching TRBD1. With 0 bases clipped from V and 8 bases from J, the junction kept 6 bases outside the gene matches. Germline loops: CDR1 SGDLS, CDR2 YYNGEE. The CDR3 has 15 amino acids. CDR3 nucleotides: TGTGCCAGCAGCGTAGGACAGGGGGTAGAAGACACCATATATTTT. It encodes CASSVGQGVEDTIYF.

With respect to this clone: The sample holds other DNA sequences that translate to the same CDR3. The gene calls are TRBV5-1 and TRBJ2-5; 8 bases agree with TRBD2. The CDR3 loop spans 15 amino acids. V lost 1 base to trimming and J lost 1 base; unmatched junction nucleotides: 3. Per germline, CDR1 SGHRS and CDR2 YFSETQ. The CDR3 DNA is TGCGCCAGCAGCTTGCGTCGGGAGGGCCAAGAGACCCAGTACTTC. As protein: CASSLRREGQETQYF.

V and J are TRBV11-2 and TRBJ1-5, with 8 bases matching TRBD1. The CDR3 has 15 residues. The J segment lost 6 bases and the V segment lost 5 bases, leaving 9 bases of the junction unmatched. Germline V CDR1 and CDR2: SGHAT, FQNNGV. The CDR3: CASSPDRDVGQPQHF. Here the CDR3 DNA reads TGTGCCAGCAGCCCGGACAGGGACGTGGGTCAGCCCCAGCATTTT.

This chain connects TRBV7-3 to TRBJ1-3, with D hard to call. The CDR3 contains 16 residues. From germline, CDR1 is SGHTA and CDR2 FQGTGA. V gave up 2 bases and J gave up 0 bases, with 11 bases separating them. The DNA for the CDR3 is TGTGCCAGCAGCTTAGGACCGCTGAGCTCTGGAAACACCATATATTTT. Residues: CASSLGPLSSGNTIYF. Combining the CDR3 with reference TRBV7-3 and TRBJ1-3 gives the whole variable domain GAGVSQTPSNKVTEKGKYVELRCDPISGHTALYWYRQSLGQGPEFLIYFQGTGAADDSGLPNDRFFAVRPEGSVSTLKIQRTERGDSAVYLCASSLGPLSSGNTIYFGEGSWLTVV.

The rearrangement links TRBV5-1 to TRBJ2-1; D ambiguous. The V and J ends lost 0 bases and 0 bases respectively, with 10 bases between them. The CDR3 has 16 amino acids. The germline V gene encodes CDR1 SGHRS and CDR2 YFSETQ. DNA for the CDR3: TGCGCCAGCAGCTTGGGAGGAAGTCGCTCCTACAATGAGCAGTTCTTC. Amino acids: CASSLGGSRSYNEQFF.

V gene TRBV14 combines with J gene TRBJ1-2, with 11 bases fitting TRBD1. Germline CDR1 SGHDN, CDR2 FVKESK. The CDR3 sequence is 16 residues long. V gave up 4 bases and J gave up 3 bases; unmatched junction bases: 7. CDR3 bases: TGTGCCAGCAGCCCTGCCGGGACAGGGGGTCACTATGGCTACACCTTC. Its translation is CASSPAGTGGHYGYTF.

Written as DNA, the CDR3 is TGTGCCAGCTCACCAGAACTAGCGGGAGTATCTGGGGCCAACGTCCTGACTTTC. Its translation is CASSPELAGVSGANVLTF. The gene calls are TRBV18 and TRBJ2-6, with 11 bases lining up with TRBD2. V gave up 2 bases and J gave up 1 base; unmatched junction bases: 4. The germline V gene has CDR1 KGHSH and CDR2 LQKENI. The CDR3 loop spans 18 amino acids.

The CDR3 DNA follows: TGTGCCAGTAGGGCCCCAGACAATGAGCAGTTCTTC. This gives the protein CASRAPDNEQFF. The chain is built from TRBV19 and TRBJ2-1; D is unresolved. CDR1 is LNHDA and CDR2 is SQIVND in the germline V gene (reference sequence). V lost 6 bases, J lost 5 bases, and 8 bases lay in between. The CDR3 is 12 residues long.

The chain recombines TRBV25-1 with TRBJ2-3; no definite D call. The CDR3 is 14 amino acids. Per germline, CDR1 MGHDK and CDR2 SYGVNS. The V end lost 8 bases, the J end lost 7 bases, and 19 bases lay between the germline ends. The CDR3 DNA sequence: TGTGCCAGCCCCACCCCGCCATCCGGCAATACGCAGTATTTT. This codes for CASPTPPSGNTQYF.

The chain couples TRBV28 to TRBJ2-3; 8 positions agree with TRBD1. V trimming: 7 bases; J trimming: 2 bases; junction bases outside the gene matches: 8. The CDR3 has 15 amino acids. CDR1 and CDR2 from the germline V gene are MDHEN and SYDVKM. The CDR3 reads CASTPWGQDTDTQYF. The CDR3 DNA sequence: TGTGCCAGCACCCCCTGGGGACAGGACACAGATACGCAGTATTTT. Variable domain in full (rest from reference TRBV28 and TRBJ2-3): DVKVTQSSRYLVKRTGEKVFLECVQDMDHENMFWYRQDPGLGLRLIYFSYDVKMKEKGDIPEGYSVSREKKERFSLILESASTNQTSMYLCASTPWGQDTDTQYFGPGTRLTVL.

This chain connects TRBV19 to TRBJ1-4, with D unclear. The CDR3 covers 14 residues. The V and J ends lost 3 bases and 5 bases respectively, with 10 bases between them. Germline V gene data show CDR1 as LNHDA and CDR2 as SQIVND (reference sequence). In DNA, the CDR3 is TGTGCCAGTAGTATTTCGCACCGCAATGAAAAACTGTTTTTT. Residues: CASSISHRNEKLFF. Full variable domain (missing parts from reference TRBV19 and TRBJ1-4): DGGITQSPKYLFRKEGQNVTLSCEQNLNHDAMYWYRQDPGQGLRLIYYSQIVNDFQKGDIAEGYSVSREKKESFPLTVTSAQKNPTAFYLCASSISHRNEKLFFGSGTQLSVL.